This TCR beta chain derives from a study of shared clonotypes between healthy human individuals. The CDR3 is 13 residues long. CDR1 is SGHTA, CDR2 FQGNSA, per germline. The V end lost 5 bases, the J end lost 7 bases, and 11 bases lay between the germline ends. About this clone itself: Its matching antigen is unknown.

When samples were unsorted, 70 million to 95 million PBMCs were used for genomic DNA. Measured with immunoSEQ multiplex PCR; TCRdb has only the in-frame clones, and not every one. The sample lists hundreds of thousands of clones, roughly 80% seen once, with 12% in the top ten. Study-wide results and caveats: Tissue TCR repertoires likely differ from these blood-only repertoires. A limitation of the genetic and exposure-history diversity represented arose from few donors.

Material: PBMCs. This chain joins TRBV7-2 and TRBJ1-4; D unresolved. The sequence was obtained from a woman aged 40 to 50 in good health. Some clones in this sample may be carry-over from other donors' samples. CDR3 nucleotide sequence: TGTGCCAGCAGCGCAGCAGGACGTGAAAAACTGTTTTTT. Its translation is CASSAAGREKLFF.